This is a list of T cell receptor beta chains from one sample in a study of blood T cell repertoires in COVID-19. Method: immunoSEQ multiplex PCR; TCRdb's copy keeps in-frame clones and lacks some. The table shows under 200,000 clones, with around nine tenths occurring only once. Source material: PBMCs or T cells enriched from blood (not recorded which). These receptors all come from a woman between 50 and 59 years old who had recovered from COVID-19. Each CDR3 is given with its conserved first and last residue. D genes are given only for firm matches. Part of the rows lack a size; the others show once, few, many or a class for expanded clones.

j_call d_call v_call clone_size cdr3_aa cdr3_nt
TRBJ2-3 TRBD2 TRBV9 . CASSGGLAGGSDTQYF TGTGCCAGCAGCGGGGGACTAGCGGGGGGCTCAGATACGCAGTATTTT
TRBJ2-7 TRBD1 TRBV24-1 . CATSDRDRPRDEQYF TGTGCCACCAGTGACCGGGACAGGCCCCGTGACGAGCAGTACTTC
TRBJ2-2 TRBD2 TRBV19 . CASSSRRGGRFLGGELFF TGTGCCAGTAGTTCAAGGCGGGGGGGCCGATTTCTAGGCGGGGAGCTGTTTTTT
TRBJ2-4 TRBD2 TRBV7-3 once CAIYAGLAGLAKNIQYF TGTGCCATCTACGCCGGGCTAGCGGGATTAGCCAAAAACATTCAGTACTTC
TRBJ1-2 . TRBV7-8 once CASSPSGGRSSKLYGYTF TGTGCCAGCAGCCCCTCTGGGGGCCGCTCGTCTAAACTATATGGCTACACCTTC
TRBJ1-1 TRBD1 TRBV9 . CASSVAVGDRGDTEAFF TGTGCCAGCAGCGTAGCTGTAGGGGACAGGGGAGACACTGAAGCTTTCTTT
TRBJ1-2 . TRBV3-1/TRBV3-2 . CASSPATHHYGYTF TGTGCCAGCAGCCCTGCGACTCACCACTATGGCTACACCTTC
TRBJ2-7 TRBD1 TRBV6-2/TRBV6-3 . CASSYPSRGLAILYEQYF TGTGCCAGCAGTTACCCGAGCAGGGGGCTCGCTATTTTGTACGAGCAGTACTTC
TRBJ1-2 TRBD1 TRBV19 . CASTLGQGIGGYTF TGTGCCAGTACCCTGGGACAGGGAATAGGTGGCTACACCTTC
TRBJ1-2 . TRBV12-3/TRBV12-4 once CASNLQGGYGYTF TGTGCCAGCAACCTTCAGGGTGGCTATGGCTACACCTTC
TRBJ2-3 TRBD2 TRBV10-3 . CAISPVTSGSPADTQYF TGTGCCATCAGCCCCGTAACTAGCGGGAGCCCCGCAGATACGCAGTATTTT
TRBJ2-1 TRBD2 TRBV2 . CASSPNGGAYNEQFF TGTGCCAGCAGTCCAAACGGGGGGGCCTACAATGAGCAGTTCTTC
TRBJ1-2 . TRBV7-2 . CASSPNRDNDGYTF TGTGCCAGCAGCCCAAACCGGGACAATGATGGCTACACCTTC
TRBJ2-1 TRBD1 TRBV9 few CASSPRQGTNNEQFF TGTGCCAGCAGCCCTCGACAGGGGACGAACAATGAGCAGTTCTTC
TRBJ1-6 TRBD1 TRBV2 . CASSGQGGSPLHF TGTGCCAGCAGTGGTCAGGGGGGTTCACCCCTCCACTTT
TRBJ1-2 TRBD1 TRBV29-1 . CSFLRTGGYGYTF TGCAGCTTCCTACGGACAGGGGGCTATGGCTACACCTTC
TRBJ1-1 TRBD1 TRBV12-3/TRBV12-4 . CASSLSQGQRAFF TGTGCCAGCAGTTTATCGCAGGGACAGCGGGCTTTCTTT
TRBJ2-7 TRBD2 TRBV5-4 medium-sized CASSLEGGGAPYEQYF TGTGCCAGCAGCTTGGAAGGCGGGGGGGCTCCCTACGAGCAGTACTTC
TRBJ1-2 . TRBV5-1 many CASSPGLDYGYTF TGCGCCAGCAGCCCGGGATTAGACTATGGCTACACCTTC